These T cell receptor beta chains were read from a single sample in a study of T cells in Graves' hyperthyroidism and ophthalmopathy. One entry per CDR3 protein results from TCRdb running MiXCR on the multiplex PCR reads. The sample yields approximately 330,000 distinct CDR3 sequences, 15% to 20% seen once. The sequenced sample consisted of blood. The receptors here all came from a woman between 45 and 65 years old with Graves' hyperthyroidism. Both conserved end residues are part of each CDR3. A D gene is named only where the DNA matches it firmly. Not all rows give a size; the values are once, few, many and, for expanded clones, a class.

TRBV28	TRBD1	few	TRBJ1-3	CASSSDRSTGNTIYF	TGTGCCAGCAGTTCGGACAGGAGCACTGGAAACACCATATATTTT
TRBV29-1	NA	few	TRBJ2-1	CSVEARGDNEQFF	TGCAGCGTTGAAGCCAGGGGAGACAATGAGCAGTTCTTC
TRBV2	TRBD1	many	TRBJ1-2	CASSEEGGWGYTF	TGTGCCAGCAGTGAAGAAGGGGGCTGGGGCTACACCTTC
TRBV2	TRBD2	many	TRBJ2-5	CASVTVAGGIGRTQYF	TGTGCCAGCGTAACGGTAGCGGGGGGGATTGGAAGGACCCAGTACTTC
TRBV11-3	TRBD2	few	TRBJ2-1	CASSLGLAASGEQFF	TGTGCCAGCAGCTTAGGACTAGCGGCCAGCGGTGAGCAGTTCTTC
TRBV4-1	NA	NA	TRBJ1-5	CASSRELTFGAIQPQHF	NA
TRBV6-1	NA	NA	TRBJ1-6	CASSRDVFVSPLHF	TGTGCCAGCAGTCGAGATGTGTTTGTCTCACCCCTCCACTTT
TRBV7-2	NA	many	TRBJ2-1	CASSLGGTNYNEQFF	TGTGCCAGCAGCTTAGGCGGGACCAACTACAATGAGCAGTTCTTC
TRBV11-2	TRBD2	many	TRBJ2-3	CASSVASGGTDTQYF	TGTGCCAGCAGCGTAGCTAGCGGGGGCACAGATACGCAGTATTTT
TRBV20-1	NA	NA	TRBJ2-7	CSASFLATDEGEQYF	TGCAGTGCTAGTTTTCTAGCCACCGACGAAGGGGAGCAGTACTTC
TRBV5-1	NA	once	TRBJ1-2	CASSQVGPGDGYGYTF	TGCGCCAGCAGCCAAGTGGGGCCGGGGGACGGATATGGCTACACCTTC
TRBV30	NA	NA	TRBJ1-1	CAWTRSGFNTEAFF	TGTGCCTGGACCCGCTCAGGGTTTAACACTGAAGCTTTCTTT
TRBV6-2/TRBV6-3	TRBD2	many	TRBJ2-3	CASGRDSGRGTQYF	TGTGCCAGCGGGCGAGACAGCGGGAGAGGGACGCAGTATTTT
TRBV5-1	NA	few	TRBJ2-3	CASSLAGRVTDTQYF	TGCGCCAGCAGCTTGGCCGGCAGGGTCACAGATACGCAGTATTTT
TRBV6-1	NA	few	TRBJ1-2	CASSGGGVYTF	TGTGCCAGCAGTGGAGGGGGAGTCTACACCTTC
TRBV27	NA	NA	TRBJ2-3	CASSRGDTDTQYF	TGTGCCAGCAGTAGGGGGGACACAGATACGCAGTATTTT
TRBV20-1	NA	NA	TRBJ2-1	CSARDGRSYNGQFF	TGCAGTGCTAGAGACGGGAGATCCTACAATGGGCAATTCTTC
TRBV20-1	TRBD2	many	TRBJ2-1	CSARELALAGGPWGNEQFF	TGCAGTGCTAGAGAGCTCGCACTAGCGGGAGGGCCGTGGGGCAATGAGCAGTTCTTC
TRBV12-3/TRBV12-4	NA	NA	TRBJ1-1	CASDIGGMNTEAFF	TGTGCCAGCGATATCGGGGGCATGAACACTGAAGCTTTCTTT
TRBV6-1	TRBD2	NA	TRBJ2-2	CASPQLAGGPNGELFF	TGTGCCAGCCCTCAACTAGCGGGAGGGCCAAACGGGGAGCTGTTTTTT
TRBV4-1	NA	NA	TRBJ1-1	CASSQAQGQLNTEAFF	TGCGCCAGCAGCCAAGCTCAAGGACAGCTGAACACTGAAGCTTTCTTT
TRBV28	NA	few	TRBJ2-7	CASSPPGLRQYF	TGTGCCAGCAGTCCGCCAGGGTTACGGCAGTACTTC
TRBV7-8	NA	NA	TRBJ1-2	CASSHRDPSYGYTF	TGTGCCAGCAGCCACCGGGACCCCTCTTATGGCTACACCTTC
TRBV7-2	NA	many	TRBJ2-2	CASSLEVGVAGELFF	TGTGCCAGCAGCTTAGAAGTAGGGGTGGCCGGGGAGCTGTTTTTT
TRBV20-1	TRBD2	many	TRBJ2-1	CSATGLAGTYEQFF	TGCAGTGCCACGGGACTAGCGGGAACCTATGAGCAGTTCTTC
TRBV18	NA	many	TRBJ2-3	CASSPPGDTQYF	TGTGCCAGCTCACCACCGGGGGATACGCAGTATTTT